The 21 T cell receptor beta chains listed next were all sequenced from one sample in a study of blood T cells in healthy people across ages. Together with a sample-barcoded 5' primer, a J-beta primer mix was included in a second PCR lasting roughly 6 to 12 cycles. Each CDR3 protein gets one entry after TCRdb re-called the 5' RACE reads with MiXCR. The sample carries 1.5 million to 2 million distinct CDR3 sequences, approximately 30% recorded once. What was sequenced was blood. The receptors stem from a woman between 25 and 40 years old in good health.

With regard to this clonotype: A clone one base away is much larger, so this may be a read error. The chain uses TRBV7-9 and TRBJ1-5, with D perhaps matching TRBD1 (6 bases). CDR3 size: 16 residues. The germline gives CDR1 SEHNR, CDR2 FQNEAQ (reference sequence). For the CDR3, the DNA is TGTGCCAGCAGCTTATCATGGGGGGCTAGCAATCCGCCCCAGCATTTT. Translating gives CASSLSWGASNPPQHF.

The sample holds a few counts of this clonotype. This chain's CDR3 is CASSLDAGSGNIQYF. CDR3 coding DNA: TGCGCCAGCAGCTTGGACGCGGGCTCTGGAAACATTCAGTACTTC. The chain links TRBV5-1 to TRBJ2-4; perhaps TRBD2 as D (5 bases). This CDR3 comprises 15 residues. Per the germline V gene, CDR1 is SGHRS and CDR2 is YFSETQ. V lost 0 bases and J 6 bases, leaving 13 bases between the germline ends. Variable domain in full (rest from reference TRBV5-1 and TRBJ2-4): KAGVTQTPRYLIKTRGQQVTLSCSPISGHRSVSWYQQTPGQGLQFLFEYFSETQRNKGNFPGRFSGRQFSNSRSEMNVSTLELGDSALYLCASSLDAGSGNIQYFGAGTRLSVL.

There are many counts of this clonotype. The rearrangement links TRBV2 to TRBJ1-2; 8 nucleotides match TRBD1. Germline CDR1 and CDR2: SNHLY and FYNNEI. The CDR3 is made up of 13 amino acids. V lost 5 bases to trimming and J lost 4 bases; unmatched junction nucleotides: 3. CDR3 bases: TGTGCCAGCAGTCCCAGGGGGCCCTATGGCTACACCTTC. Translating it yields CASSPRGPYGYTF.

V gene TRBV4-1 combines with J gene TRBJ1-1; D gene uncertain. Germline CDR1 MGHRA, CDR2 YSYEKL. Trimming took off 0 bases at V and 6 bases at J, with 8 bases between the two ends. The CDR3 is 13 amino acids. The CDR3 region is CASSQEEAAEAFF. CDR3 DNA: TGCGCCAGCAGCCAAGAAGAGGCGGCTGAAGCTTTCTTT.

The CDR3 region has the DNA TGTGCCAGCAGTGGACGGGCCGGAGGGGCCAACGTCCTGACTTTC. Its translation: CASSGRAGGANVLTF. The chain combines TRBV6-1 with TRBJ2-6, with D hard to call. Germline-derived CDR1 and CDR2 are MNHNS and SASEGT. V was trimmed by 4 bases and J by 4 bases, leaving 11 bases between them. The CDR3 is 15 residues long.

The chain links TRBV5-5 to TRBJ1-1; D not resolved. There are 11 residues in the CDR3. Germline CDR1 reads SGHKS; CDR2 reads YYEKEE (reference sequence). The V and J ends lost 5 bases and 4 bases respectively, with 6 bases between them. CDR3: CASSKSTEAFF. CDR3 in DNA: TGTGCCAGCAGTAAGAGCACTGAAGCTTTCTTT.

This clonotype has more than one count but fewer than ten. The chain recombines TRBV20-1 with TRBJ1-2, with D hard to call. The ends were cut back, 2 bases at V and 8 bases at J, with 12 bases in the middle. Germline V CDR1 and CDR2: DFQATT, SNEGSKA (reference sequence). This CDR3 is 12 amino acids long. The CDR3, as DNA: TGCAGTGCTAGAATATCTGGGTCCGGCTACACCTTC. Residues: CSARISGSGYTF.

Details on this clonotype: The junction does not match germline at one end; this may be a read error. This rearrangement joins TRBV6-1 to TRBJ2-1; 9 positions match TRBD2. The CDR3 covers 19 residues. Germline CDR1 and CDR2: MNHNS and SASEGT. The CDR3 DNA sequence: TGTGTCAGCAGTGAAGCGGGGGGTATGTTGCGAAAACCGGGGAATGAGCAGTTCTTC. Protein sequence: CVSSEAGGMLRKPGNEQFF.

V usage is TRBV10-3 and J usage is TRBJ2-7, with 9 bases that match TRBD1. The germline gives CDR1 ENHRY, CDR2 SYGVKD. The CDR3 is made up of 14 amino acids. V was pared by 7 bases and J by 1 base, with 5 bases of the junction left unmatched. The DNA of the CDR3 is TGTGCCATCAATAGACAGGGGGGGTCCTACGAGCAGTACTTC. It encodes CAINRQGGSYEQYF.

This clonotype was counted only a few times. This chain connects TRBV24-1 to TRBJ1-2; the D is unclear. The CDR3 consists of 14 residues. Trimming pared 5 bases from V and 4 bases from J, leaving 13 bases between. CDR1 is KGHDR and CDR2 is SFDVKD in the germline V gene. The CDR3 region has the DNA TGTGCCACCAGTGGAAGGGAGAGGAGCTATGGCTACACCTTC. Translating gives CATSGRERSYGYTF.

J is TRBJ1-1 and V is TRBV7-2; D ambiguous. Germline V gene data show CDR1 as SGHTA and CDR2 as FQGNSA. Trimming took off 6 bases at V and 6 bases at J, with 11 bases between the two ends. The length of the CDR3 is 12 residues. In nucleotides, the CDR3 is TGTGCCAGCAGATCTAATAGGCCTGAAGCTTTCTTT. The encoded protein is CASRSNRPEAFF.

The chain couples TRBV7-9 to TRBJ2-1, with D possibly matching TRBD2 (6 bases). This CDR3 contains 15 residues. Germline V CDR1 and CDR2: SEHNR, FQNEAQ (reference sequence). V lost 1 base to trimming and J lost 2 bases, with 9 bases between them. The CDR3 DNA sequence: TGTGCCAGCAGCTTAGAATGGGGGGCCTACAATGAGCAGTTCTTC. It encodes CASSLEWGAYNEQFF.

Points on this clonotype: A much bigger clone sits one base away, suggesting this may be a read error. V and J are TRBV20-1 and TRBJ1-1; D is uncertain. In germline, CDR1 is DFQATT, CDR2 SNEGSKA (reference sequence). CDR3 length equals 12 residues. The CDR3 DNA reads TGCACTGCTAGGTCTGGGAACACTGAAGCTTTCTTT. This gives the protein CTARSGNTEAFF.

This clonotype was seen only a few times. The rearrangement joins TRBV3-1 to TRBJ2-1, with 8 nucleotides matching TRBD2. The length of the CDR3 is 15 residues. CDR1 and CDR2 from the germline V gene are LGHDT and YNNKEL (reference sequence). Unmatched junction bases numbered 11, after V lost 4 bases and J lost 9 bases. CDR3 coding DNA: TGTGCCAGCAGCCCCTCCCCGGGGGGGCATGGTGAGCAGTTCTTC. This encodes CASSPSPGGHGEQFF.

The CDR3 here is CASSIGTDSLAQYF. The CDR3 nucleotides read TGCGCCAGCAGCATTGGGACGGACAGTCTGGCCCAGTACTTC. This chain connects TRBV5-1 to TRBJ2-5, with a tentative D call TRBD1 (6 bases). The CDR3 has 14 amino acids. CDR1 is SGHRS, CDR2 YFSETQ, per germline. V was trimmed by 4 bases and J by 9 bases, leaving 19 bases between them.

The chain uses TRBV30 and TRBJ1-1; no definite D call. Germline CDR1 is GTSNPN and CDR2 is SVGIG (reference sequence). The CDR3 consists of 13 residues. V dropped 2 bases and J dropped 2 bases, with 9 bases sitting between them. The CDR3 loop reads CAWSPRSNTEAFF. The CDR3 bases are TGTGCCTGGAGTCCCCGCTCCAACACTGAAGCTTTCTTT. Full variable domain (remainder filled in from reference TRBV30 and TRBJ1-1): SQTIHQWPATLVQPVGSPLSLECTVEGTSNPNLYWYRQAAGRGLQLLFYSVGIGQISSEVPQNLSASRPQDRQFILSSKKLLLSDSGFYLCAWSPRSNTEAFFGQGTRLTVV.

The CDR3 DNA reads as TGTGCCAGCTCACCGAGGACAGGGGGCGCGCAGAGGAGAGGCTACACCTTC. Translated, it gives CASSPRTGGAQRRGYTF. This rearrangement joins TRBV18 to TRBJ1-2, with 11 bases that match TRBD1. Germline lookup yields CDR1 KGHSH and CDR2 LQKENI. The V gene end was trimmed by 3 bases and the J gene end by 8 bases; junction bases not matched to a gene: 14. This CDR3 region has 17 residues.

This chain connects TRBV6-5 to TRBJ2-3; 11 bases map to TRBD2. The V gene's germline CDR1 is MNHEY and CDR2 SVGAGI. The ends lost 9 bases at V and 3 bases at J; junction bases unmatched: 11. There are 16 residues in the CDR3. The CDR3 loop is CASFSGGASGTDTQYF. The CDR3 DNA is TGTGCCAGTTTTAGCGGGGGGGCTTCGGGAACAGATACGCAGTATTTT.

This clonotype was counted many times. V and J are TRBV20-1 and TRBJ1-2; the D is unclear. Between the trimmed V and J ends, which lost 0 bases and 4 bases, there was a span of 6 bases. This CDR3 contains 12 residues. Germline assignment: CDR1 DFQATT and CDR2 SNEGSKA (reference sequence). CDR3 nucleotide sequence: TGCAGTGCTAGAGATCACGTCTATGGCTACACCTTC. Encoded protein: CSARDHVYGYTF.

This clonotype has ten or more counts. The chain joins TRBV12-3 or TRBV12-4 to TRBJ1-2, with 7 bases lining up with TRBD1. This CDR3 region has 13 residues. Unmatched junction bases numbered 2, after V lost 4 bases and J lost 3 bases. The CDR3 here is CASSSGQDYGYTF. In nucleotides, the CDR3 is TGTGCCAGCAGTTCCGGACAGGACTATGGCTACACCTTC.

The CDR3 coding sequence is TGTGCCAGCAGCTTGGCCGGGGCAGGGGGGGTTGAGCAGTTCTTC. Translating gives CASSLAGAGGVEQFF. The chain employs TRBV5-4 and TRBJ2-1, with D possibly called TRBD1 or TRBD2 (7 bases each). The CDR3 contains 15 residues. The germline gives CDR1 SGHNT, CDR2 YYREEE (reference sequence). V lost 0 bases and J 9 bases, leaving 16 bases between the germline ends.